These 6 T cell receptor beta chains originate from one sample sequenced in a study of T cells in Graves' hyperthyroidism and ophthalmopathy. RNA transcripts served as the template for amplifying TCR beta CDR3 regions. HTBI primers were employed in a first-round RT-PCR of the TCR CDR3. TCRdb re-called the multiplex PCR reads through MiXCR, storing one row per CDR3 protein. The sample carries about 560,000 distinct CDR3 sequences, around 15% recorded once. Sequencing was done on a sample of blood. These receptors were obtained from a woman aged 18-30 years with Graves' hyperthyroidism.

Concerning this clonotype: A much larger clone differs by one base, so this may be a read error. The rearrangement links TRBV7-9 to TRBJ2-1; D uncertain. The CDR3 sequence is 12 residues long. The germline CDR1 and CDR2 sequences are SEHNR and FQNEAQ (reference sequence). The ends were cut back, 3 bases at V and 4 bases at J, with 4 bases in the middle. The DNA for the CDR3 is TGTGCCAGCAGCTTCCTATACAATGAGCAGTTCTTC. Protein sequence: CASSFLYNEQFF.

Notes on this clonotype: A read error may be the cause here, since a much bigger clone is one base away. The CDR3 DNA reads as TGCAGTGCTAGAGGTTCCACTAACTATGGCTGCACCTTC. Translation gives CSARGSTNYGCTF. The chain joins TRBV20-1 to TRBJ1-2; unclear D gene. There are 13 residues in the CDR3. CDR1 is DFQATT and CDR2 is SNEGSKA in the germline V gene (reference sequence).

V gene TRBV12-3 or TRBV12-4 combines with J gene TRBJ2-4, with 10 bases aligning to TRBD1. The length of the CDR3 is 15 residues. The junction had 6 bases not matched to a gene; V was cut back by 2 bases and J by 8 bases. CDR3 protein: CASSLKGQGFYIQYF. CDR3 sequence (DNA): TGTGCCAGCAGTTTAAAGGGACAGGGGTTTTACATTCAGTACTTC.

CDR3 nucleotides: TGTGCCAGCAGCTTGTCTGCGGGGACCTATGAGCAGTTCTTC. Protein product: CASSLSAGTYEQFF. The rearrangement uses TRBV5-6 and TRBJ2-1, with D maybe TRBD2 (6 bases). Trimming took 1 base from V and 8 from J, leaving 13 bases between them. Germline CDR1 reads SGHDT; CDR2 reads YYEEEE. There are 14 residues in the CDR3.

The chain uses TRBV28 and TRBJ1-1; 8 bases are a match to TRBD1. Germline CDR1 MDHEN, CDR2 SYDVKM. The V gene end was trimmed by 5 bases and the J gene end by 1 base; junction bases not matched to a gene: 12. CDR3 length: 17 amino acids. Here the CDR3 DNA reads TGTGCCAGCAGTGACCGACAGGGGACCTTTACGAACACTGAAGCTTTCTTT. As protein: CASSDRQGTFTNTEAFF.

This clonotype occurred a few times. The CDR3 reads CSASHRTLPTYEQYF. The CDR3 DNA is TGCAGTGCTAGTCATAGAACCCTCCCCACCTACGAGCAGTACTTC. V gene TRBV20-1 combines with J gene TRBJ2-7; D gene ambiguous. The germline gives CDR1 DFQATT, CDR2 SNEGSKA (reference sequence). The V and J ends lost 3 bases and 2 bases respectively, with 17 bases between them. The CDR3 extends over 15 amino acids.